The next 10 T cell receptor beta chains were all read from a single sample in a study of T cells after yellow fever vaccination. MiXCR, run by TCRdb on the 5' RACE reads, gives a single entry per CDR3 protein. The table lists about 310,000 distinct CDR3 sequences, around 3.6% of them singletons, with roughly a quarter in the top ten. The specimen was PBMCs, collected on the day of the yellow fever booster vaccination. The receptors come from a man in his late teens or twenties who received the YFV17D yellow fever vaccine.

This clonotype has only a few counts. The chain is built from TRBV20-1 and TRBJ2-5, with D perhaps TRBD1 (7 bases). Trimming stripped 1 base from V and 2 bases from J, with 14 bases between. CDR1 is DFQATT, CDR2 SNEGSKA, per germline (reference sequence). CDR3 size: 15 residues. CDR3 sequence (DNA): TGCAGTGCTAGAGGGCTACAGGGGAGGCAAGAGACCCAGTACTTC. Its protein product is CSARGLQGRQETQYF.

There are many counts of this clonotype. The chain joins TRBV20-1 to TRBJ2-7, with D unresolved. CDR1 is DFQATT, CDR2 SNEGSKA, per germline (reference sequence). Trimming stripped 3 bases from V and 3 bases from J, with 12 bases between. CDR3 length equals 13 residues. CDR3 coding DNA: TGCAGTGCTAGCGGGCTAGGCCTCTACGAGCAGTACTTC. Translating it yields CSASGLGLYEQYF.

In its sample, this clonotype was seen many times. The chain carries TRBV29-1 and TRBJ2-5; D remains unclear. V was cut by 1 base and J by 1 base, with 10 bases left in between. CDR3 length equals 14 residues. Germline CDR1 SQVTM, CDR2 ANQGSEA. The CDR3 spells CSVEVVPIQETQYF. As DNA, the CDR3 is TGCAGCGTTGAAGTAGTGCCGATCCAAGAGACCCAGTACTTC.

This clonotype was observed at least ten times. The CDR3, as DNA: TGTGCCAGCAGCTTAAGGGGTAGCGGGGGGGCCAGCGCAGATACGCAGTATTTT. This translates into CASSLRGSGGASADTQYF. V is TRBV7-9 and J is TRBJ2-3; 11 bases are shared with TRBD2. The CDR3 length is 18 residues. The germline CDR1 and CDR2 sequences are SEHNR and FQNEAQ (reference sequence). The junction had 11 bases not matched to a gene; V was cut back by 2 bases and J by 4 bases.

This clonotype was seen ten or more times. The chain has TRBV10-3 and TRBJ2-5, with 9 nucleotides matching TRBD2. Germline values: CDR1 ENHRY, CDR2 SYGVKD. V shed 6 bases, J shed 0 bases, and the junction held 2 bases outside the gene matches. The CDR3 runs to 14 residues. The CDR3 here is CAIRSSGDQETQYF. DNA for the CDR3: TGTGCCATCAGGTCTAGCGGGGACCAAGAGACCCAGTACTTC.

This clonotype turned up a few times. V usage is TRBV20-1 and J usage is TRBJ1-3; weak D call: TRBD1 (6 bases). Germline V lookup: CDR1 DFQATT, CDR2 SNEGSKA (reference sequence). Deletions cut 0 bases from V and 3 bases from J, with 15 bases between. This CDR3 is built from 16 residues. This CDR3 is CSARDHSRGFGNTIYF. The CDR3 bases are TGCAGTGCTAGAGATCATTCCAGGGGCTTTGGAAACACCATATATTTT.

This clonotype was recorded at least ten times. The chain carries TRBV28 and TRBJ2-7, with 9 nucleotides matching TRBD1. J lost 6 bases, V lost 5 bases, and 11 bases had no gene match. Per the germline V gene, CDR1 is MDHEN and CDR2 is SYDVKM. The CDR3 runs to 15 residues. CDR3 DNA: TGTGCCAGCAGTCCATCCGGGACAGGGCGCAGCGAGCAGTACTTC. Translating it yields CASSPSGTGRSEQYF. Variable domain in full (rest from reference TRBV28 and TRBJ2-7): DVKVTQSSRYLVKRTGEKVFLECVQDMDHENMFWYRQDPGLGLRLIYFSYDVKMKEKGDIPEGYSVSREKKERFSLILESASTNQTSMYLCASSPSGTGRSEQYFGPGTRLTVT.

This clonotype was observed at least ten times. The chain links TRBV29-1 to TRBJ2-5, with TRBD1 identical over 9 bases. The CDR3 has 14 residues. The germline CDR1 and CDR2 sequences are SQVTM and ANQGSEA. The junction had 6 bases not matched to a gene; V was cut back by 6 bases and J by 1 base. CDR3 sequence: CSVDRGWVQETQYF. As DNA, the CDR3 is TGCAGCGTGGACAGGGGCTGGGTCCAAGAGACCCAGTACTTC.

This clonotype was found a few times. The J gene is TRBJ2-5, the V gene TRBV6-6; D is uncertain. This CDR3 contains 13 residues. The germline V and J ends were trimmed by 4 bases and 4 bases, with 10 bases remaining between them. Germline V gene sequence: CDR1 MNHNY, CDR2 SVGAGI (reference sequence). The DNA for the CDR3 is TGTGCCAGCAGTTCGACGTTGGGAGAGACCCAGTACTTC. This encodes CASSSTLGETQYF.

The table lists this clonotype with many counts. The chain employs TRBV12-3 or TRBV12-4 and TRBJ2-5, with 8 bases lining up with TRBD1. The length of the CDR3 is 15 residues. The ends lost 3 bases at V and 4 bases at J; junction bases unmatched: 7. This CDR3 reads CASSLGQGAIETQYF. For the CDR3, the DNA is TGTGCCAGCAGTTTGGGTCAGGGGGCAATAGAGACCCAGTACTTC.